The T cell receptor (beta chain) under discussion was sequenced for a study of cytomegalovirus exposure and HLA in healthy donors. Study-level points and caveats: Sequencing likely generated an artifact that appeared as a cluster of highly shared sequence variants.

Germline V gene sequence: CDR1 MDHEN, CDR2 SYDVKM. CDR3 length equals 15 residues. PCR involved 60 Vbeta and 13 Jbeta primers. Sequencing was performed with immunoSEQ multiplex PCR; in TCRdb, only in-frame clones are kept and a portion is missing. The table shows around 220,000 clones, with around 80% occurring only once. Concerning this clone: The antigen remains unidentified. At one end the junction does not follow the germline gene, possibly because of a read error.

The sequenced material came from PBMCs. The receptor comes from a man aged 40-49 years in good health and CMV-seronegative. J is TRBJ2-7 and V is TRBV28; 12 bases agree with TRBD2. In DNA form, the CDR3 reads TGTGCCAGCAGTTTGGCTGCTAGCGGGAGGGACGAACAGTACTTC. This sequence encodes CASSLAASGRDEQYF.